The 17 T cell receptor beta chains given below trace back to one sample, sequenced in a study of siplizumab effects on memory and regulatory T cells. The data were produced by immunoSEQ multiplex PCR, yet TCRdb's version contains in-frame clones alone and is incomplete. The table lists 75,000 to 100,000 clones, 85% to 95% of them singletons. Sequences were obtained from non-Treg CD4+ T cells sorted from blood. The receptors were sampled from a human donor in good health.

The chain joins TRBV5-1 to TRBJ2-6; the D is unclear. The CDR3 is 17 residues long. The ends were cut back, 4 bases at V and 1 base at J, with 15 bases in the middle. Germline CDR1 reads SGHRS; CDR2 reads YFSETQ. Here the CDR3 DNA reads TGCGCCAGCAGCCCTAGTGTGGGGTATTCTGGGGCCAACGTCCTGACTTTC. This sequence encodes CASSPSVGYSGANVLTF.

The rearrangement links TRBV5-1 to TRBJ2-3; weak D call: TRBD1 (6 bases). Germline V CDR1 and CDR2: SGHRS, YFSETQ. Trimming took 3 bases from V and 2 from J, leaving 16 bases between them. The CDR3 has 16 residues. The CDR3 DNA sequence: TGCGCCAGCAGCTCGAAGACAGGTACCTACACAGATACGCAGTATTTT. It specifies CASSSKTGTYTDTQYF.

The gene calls are TRBV5-4 and TRBJ2-1, with 11 bases identical to TRBD2. Looked up from germline, CDR1 is SGHNT and CDR2 is YYREEE (reference sequence). Trimming at V came to 4 bases and at J to 6 bases, leaving 9 bases not matched to a gene. This CDR3 contains 16 residues. In nucleotides, the CDR3 is TGTGCCAGCAGCGACCCTCGACTAGCGGGAAGCAATGAGCAGTTCTTC. It yields the protein CASSDPRLAGSNEQFF.

The CDR3 is CASSLTTGHSSYEQYF. The DNA for the CDR3 is TGCGCCAGCAGCTTGACTACAGGGCACAGCTCCTACGAGCAGTACTTC. The J gene is TRBJ2-7, the V gene TRBV5-1, with D possibly TRBD1 on 6 matching bases. CDR3 length: 16 amino acids. Germline lookup yields CDR1 SGHRS and CDR2 YFSETQ. V lost 1 base and J lost 0, with 14 bases in between.

The rearrangement links TRBV10-2 to TRBJ2-3; 10 positions match TRBD2. V gave up 10 bases and J gave up 1 base; unmatched junction bases: 8. CDR1 and CDR2 (germline): WSHSY, SAAADI. The CDR3 consists of 15 residues. This CDR3 is CATRELAGGTDTQYF. The CDR3 DNA reads as TGCGCCACCAGAGAGCTAGCGGGAGGCACAGATACGCAGTATTTT.

The V gene is TRBV30, the J gene TRBJ2-5; no reliable D call. CDR3 length: 13 residues. The V end lost 3 bases, the J end lost 5 bases, and 13 bases lay between the germline ends. Germline CDR1 GTSNPN, CDR2 SVGIG (reference sequence). Written as DNA, the CDR3 is TGTGCCTGGAGCTTTCGGAGCTCGGAGACCCAGTACTTC. Protein product: CAWSFRSSETQYF.

This chain joins TRBV7-2 and TRBJ1-5, with TRBD1 matching 9 bases. The J segment lost 4 bases and the V segment lost 3 bases, leaving 10 bases of the junction unmatched. The length of the CDR3 is 17 residues. CDR1 and CDR2 from the germline V gene are SGHTA and FQGNSA. CDR3 DNA sequence: TGTGCCAGCAGCTTTTACCCACAGGGGGCGAAAAATCAGCCCCAGCATTTT. Its translation: CASSFYPQGAKNQPQHF.

The chain employs TRBV18 and TRBJ1-1; 9 nucleotides agree with TRBD1. This CDR3 is 15 amino acids long. Germline V CDR1 and CDR2: KGHSH, LQKENI. V shed 5 bases and J 3 bases; nucleotides not matched to a gene: 7. The CDR3 DNA reads TGTGCCAGCTCAGCACAGGGGGCGGGTTACACTGAAGCTTTCTTT. Translating it yields CASSAQGAGYTEAFF.

The J gene is TRBJ1-2, the V gene TRBV18; D gene unclear. V was cut by 3 bases and J by 0 bases, with 11 bases left in between. CDR3 size: 15 residues. The germline V gene encodes CDR1 KGHSH and CDR2 LQKENI. The CDR3 is CASSPRQDSNYGYTF. The CDR3 nucleotides are TGTGCCAGCTCACCGCGGCAGGACTCTAACTATGGCTACACCTTC. Supplemented by reference TRBV18 and TRBJ1-2, the full variable domain reads NAGVMQNPRHLVRRRGQEARLRCSPMKGHSHVYWYRQLPEEGLKFMVYLQKENIIDESGMPKERFSAEFPKEGPSILRIQQVVRGDSAAYFCASSPRQDSNYGYTFGSGTRLTVV.

The CDR3 here is CASSLLVTGGPEQYF. The DNA for the CDR3 is TGTGCCAGCAGCTTACTGGTAACAGGGGGACCCGAGCAGTACTTC. The chain has TRBV11-2 and TRBJ2-7; 8 nucleotides align to TRBD1. V was clipped by 2 bases and J by 6 bases; unmatched bases: 9. The CDR3 sequence is 15 residues long. Germline V gene sequence: CDR1 SGHAT, CDR2 FQNNGV. Full variable domain (remainder filled in from reference TRBV11-2 and TRBJ2-7): EAGVAQSPRYKIIEKRQSVAFWCNPISGHATLYWYQQILGQGPKLLIQFQNNGVVDDSQLPKDRFSAERLKGVDSTLKIQPAKLEDSAVYLCASSLLVTGGPEQYFGPGTRLTVT.

The V and J genes are TRBV11-2 and TRBJ2-7; a weak D match, TRBD2 (6 bases). Between the trimmed V and J ends, which lost 4 bases and 7 bases, there was a span of 11 bases. The CDR3 is 12 amino acids. Germline V lookup: CDR1 SGHAT, CDR2 FQNNGV. This chain's CDR3 is CASSSMGREQYF. The CDR3 bases are TGTGCCAGCAGCTCCATGGGGAGGGAGCAGTACTTC. Combining the CDR3 with reference TRBV11-2 and TRBJ2-7 gives the whole variable domain EAGVAQSPRYKIIEKRQSVAFWCNPISGHATLYWYQQILGQGPKLLIQFQNNGVVDDSQLPKDRFSAERLKGVDSTLKIQPAKLEDSAVYLCASSSMGREQYFGPGTRLTVT.

The chain combines TRBV30 with TRBJ2-5; D is unresolved. CDR3 length: 14 amino acids. Germline assignment: CDR1 GTSNPN and CDR2 SVGIG (reference sequence). Trimming took off 2 bases at V and 3 bases at J, with 13 bases between the two ends. DNA for the CDR3: TGTGCCTGGAGTCATTCTTGGCGTGAAGAGACCCAGTACTTC. Its protein is CAWSHSWREETQYF.

The chain combines TRBV6-5 with TRBJ2-7, with unresolved D. Trimming pared 5 bases from V and 0 bases from J, leaving 11 bases between. Germline V gene sequence: CDR1 MNHEY, CDR2 SVGAGI. CDR3 size: 14 residues. The CDR3 nucleotides read TGTGCCAGCAGTCAATCCTATAGCTCCTACGAGCAGTACTTC. This encodes CASSQSYSSYEQYF.

The chain links TRBV6-6 to TRBJ1-4; D remains ambiguous. The germline gives CDR1 MNHNY, CDR2 SVGAGI (reference sequence). V lost 8 bases and J 3 bases, leaving 10 bases between the germline ends. The CDR3 runs to 13 residues. CDR3 DNA sequence: TGTGCCAGCGGAGGGCTGGCTAATGAAAAACTGTTTTTT. This translates into CASGGLANEKLFF.

This sequence joins TRBV7-9 and TRBJ2-1, with TRBD2 matching 7 bases. V lost 1 base and J lost 7; bases outside the gene matches: 10. The CDR3 loop spans 16 amino acids. Looked up from germline, CDR1 is SEHNR and CDR2 is FQNEAQ (reference sequence). CDR3 nucleotides: TGTGCCAGCAGCTTAGGGCTAGCGGTAGATAGAAATGAGCAGTTCTTC. Residues: CASSLGLAVDRNEQFF.

This chain links TRBV28 with TRBJ2-7; 16 bases map to TRBD2. Germline CDR1 MDHEN, CDR2 SYDVKM. The J segment lost 1 base and the V segment lost 4 bases, leaving 10 bases of the junction unmatched. The CDR3 is 19 residues long. The CDR3 loop is CASSSPGLAGGWFSYEQYF. The CDR3 DNA is TGTGCCAGCAGTTCTCCGGGACTAGCGGGAGGGTGGTTTTCCTACGAGCAGTACTTC.

The CDR3 DNA is TGTGCCAGCTCACCACCGCTAGAGAACTATGGCTACACCTTC. Protein: CASSPPLENYGYTF. The chain combines TRBV18 with TRBJ1-2; no firm D call. Trimming took off 0 bases at V and 2 bases at J, with 7 bases between the two ends. CDR3 length equals 14 residues. The germline gives CDR1 KGHSH, CDR2 LQKENI.